Reported below is one TCR beta chain. Its antigen remains unidentified. The input lacks base qualities; no much larger clone sits a single base away. This specimen comes from a study of blood T cell repertoires in COVID-19 (dated by TCRdb to the early 2020s). The study in broad terms: Collaborator samples came from the United States, Italy and Spain and covered acute and convalescent phases of COVID-19. The prospective study material was composed of cDNA or gDNA derived from T cells, B-cell-depleted T cells, or PBMCs. The dataset comprised deeply sampled blood TCRbeta repertoires from subjects exposed to, actively infected with, or recovered from COVID-19. The repertoires were made available in a free public database intended to serve as a resource for research on the immune response to SARS-CoV-2. The samples were drawn from the first 160 participants of the ongoing ImmuneRACE study and from 1,254 subjects provided by 6 global collaborators. The sample metadata nearly always contained a de-identified subject ID, COVID-19 status, age in years and sex. Where available, HLA class I and class II types were taken from metadata supplied by the sample provider and were not determined by assay-based typing.

Whole blood was collected in K2EDTA tubes by collaborating institutions according to the institutions' own protocols. For TCRbeta analysis, collaborators shipped samples in one of three forms: frozen whole blood, isolated PBMCs, or DNA extracted from either of those sample types. Results the study describes overall, beyond this receptor: How much clinical and demographic metadata was included differed by source and by participant, and the metadata was provided uncurated.

TCRbeta CDR3 regions were amplified from genomic DNA by means of the immunoSEQ Assay, a bias-controlled multiplex PCR. In the source study's methods: Nucleated cell counts per sample were estimated from amplification of reference gene primers within the assay. To quantify the absolute abundance of each unique TCRbeta CDR3 rearrangement, sequence reads were collapsed and filtered. Productive Simpson clonality was computed per sample as the square root of Simpson's diversity index over productive rearrangements. Not all clones reach the TCRdb copy of this immuneACCESS table, which keeps in-frame sequences only. Checked studies attribute under half of the gap to unresolved V genes and leave the rest unexplained. The DNA gave D and trimming, while V, J and clone size come from that table. The sample table contains about 62,000 clones; only one count was recorded for about nine tenths of them. 1.3% of the sample comes from the top ten.

Counted from cysteine to phenylalanine, this CDR3 has 14 amino acids. The only DNA kept is the CDR3, 42 bases in frame from the first base. The germline V gene (reference sequence) provides CDR1 SGHNT and CDR2 YYREEE. V loses 4 bases of germline sequence and J loses 5 bases, and the interval between the two ends is 15 bases. The chain is encoded by TRBV5-4 joined to TRBJ1-1; possibly the D gene is TRBD1, per 6 matching bases. The sequence came from an elderly woman with acute or convalescent COVID-19. The sample comprised peripheral blood. The nucleotide sequence is TGTGCCAGCAGCGTCCACAGGGTGGGGACTGAAGCTTTCTTT. Its coded protein is CASSVHRVGTEAFF.